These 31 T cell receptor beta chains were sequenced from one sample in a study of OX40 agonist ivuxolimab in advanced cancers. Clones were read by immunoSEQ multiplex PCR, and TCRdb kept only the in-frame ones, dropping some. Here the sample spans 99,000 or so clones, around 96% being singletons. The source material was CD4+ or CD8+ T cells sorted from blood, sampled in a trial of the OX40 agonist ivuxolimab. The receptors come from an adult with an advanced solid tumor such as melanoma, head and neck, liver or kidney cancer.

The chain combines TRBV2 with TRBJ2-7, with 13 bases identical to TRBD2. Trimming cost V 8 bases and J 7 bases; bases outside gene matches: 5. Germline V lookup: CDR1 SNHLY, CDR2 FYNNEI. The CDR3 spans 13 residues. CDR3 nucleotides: TGTGCCAGCGAGGGACTAGCGGGGTTAGAGCAGTACTTC. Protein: CASEGLAGLEQYF.

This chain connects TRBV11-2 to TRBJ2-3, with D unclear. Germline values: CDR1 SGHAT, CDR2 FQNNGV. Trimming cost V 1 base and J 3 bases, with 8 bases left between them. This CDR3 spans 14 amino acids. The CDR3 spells CASSLGGRTDTQYF. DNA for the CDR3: TGTGCCAGCAGCTTAGGCGGCCGAACAGATACGCAGTATTTT.

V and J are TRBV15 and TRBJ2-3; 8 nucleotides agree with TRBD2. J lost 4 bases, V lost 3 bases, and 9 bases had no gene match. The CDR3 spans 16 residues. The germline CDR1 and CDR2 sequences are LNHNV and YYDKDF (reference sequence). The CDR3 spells CATSSGGEQGADTQYF. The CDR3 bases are TGTGCCACCAGCAGCGGGGGGGAGCAGGGTGCAGATACGCAGTATTTT.

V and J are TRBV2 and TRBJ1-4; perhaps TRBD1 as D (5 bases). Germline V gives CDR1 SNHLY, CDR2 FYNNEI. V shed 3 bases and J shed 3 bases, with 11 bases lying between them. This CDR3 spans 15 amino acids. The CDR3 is CASSDSTAPNEKLFF. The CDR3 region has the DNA TGTGCCAGCAGTGACTCGACAGCACCTAATGAAAAACTGTTTTTT.

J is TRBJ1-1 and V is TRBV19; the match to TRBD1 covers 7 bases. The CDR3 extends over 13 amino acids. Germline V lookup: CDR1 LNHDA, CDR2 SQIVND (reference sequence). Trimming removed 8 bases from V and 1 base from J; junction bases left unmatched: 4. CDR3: CASSQGGNTEAFF. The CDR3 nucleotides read TGTGCCAGTTCTCAGGGGGGGAACACTGAAGCTTTCTTT.

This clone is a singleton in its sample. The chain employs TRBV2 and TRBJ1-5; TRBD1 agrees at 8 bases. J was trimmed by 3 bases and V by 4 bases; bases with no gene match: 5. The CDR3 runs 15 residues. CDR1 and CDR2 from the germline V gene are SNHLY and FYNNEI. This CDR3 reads CASSVGTGINQPQHF. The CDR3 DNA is TGTGCCAGCAGTGTCGGGACAGGAATCAATCAGCCCCAGCATTTT.

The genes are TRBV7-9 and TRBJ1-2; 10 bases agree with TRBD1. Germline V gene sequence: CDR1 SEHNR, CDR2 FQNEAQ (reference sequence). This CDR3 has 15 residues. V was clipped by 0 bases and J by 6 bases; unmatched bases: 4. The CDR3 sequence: CASSLATGGGDGYTF. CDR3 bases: TGTGCCAGCAGCTTAGCGACAGGGGGCGGGGATGGCTACACCTTC.

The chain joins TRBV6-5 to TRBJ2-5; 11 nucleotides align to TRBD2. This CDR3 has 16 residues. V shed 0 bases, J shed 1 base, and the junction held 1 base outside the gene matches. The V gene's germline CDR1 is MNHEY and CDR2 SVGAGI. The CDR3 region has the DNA TGTGCCAGCAGTTACTCGGGGACTAGCGGCCAAGAGACCCAGTACTTC. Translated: CASSYSGTSGQETQYF.

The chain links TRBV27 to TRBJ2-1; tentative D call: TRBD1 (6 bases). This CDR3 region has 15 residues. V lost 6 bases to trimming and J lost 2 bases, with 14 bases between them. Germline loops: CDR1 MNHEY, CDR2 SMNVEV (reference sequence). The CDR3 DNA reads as TGTGCCAGCAGCAATCCTGGGGGCCCCTACAATGAGCAGTTCTTC. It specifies CASSNPGGPYNEQFF.

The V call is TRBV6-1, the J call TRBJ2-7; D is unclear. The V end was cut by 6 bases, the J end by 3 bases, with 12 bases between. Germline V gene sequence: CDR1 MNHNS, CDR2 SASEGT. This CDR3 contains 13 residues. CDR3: CASRADTNYEQYF. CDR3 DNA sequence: TGTGCCAGCAGAGCCGACACAAACTACGAGCAGTACTTC.

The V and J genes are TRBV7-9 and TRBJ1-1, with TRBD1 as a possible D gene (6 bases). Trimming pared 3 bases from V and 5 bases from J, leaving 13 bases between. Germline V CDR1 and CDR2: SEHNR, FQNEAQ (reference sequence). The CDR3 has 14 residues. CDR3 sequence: CASSFPNRETEAFF. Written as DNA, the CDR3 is TGTGCCAGCAGCTTTCCCAACAGGGAGACTGAAGCTTTCTTT.

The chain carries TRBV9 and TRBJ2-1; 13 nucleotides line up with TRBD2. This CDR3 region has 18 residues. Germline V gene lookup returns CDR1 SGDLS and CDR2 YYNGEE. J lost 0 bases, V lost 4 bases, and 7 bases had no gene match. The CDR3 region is CASSRLAGGTSSYNEQFF. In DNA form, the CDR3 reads TGTGCCAGCAGCCGACTAGCGGGGGGCACAAGCTCCTACAATGAGCAGTTCTTC. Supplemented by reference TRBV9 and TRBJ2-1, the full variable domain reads DSGVTQTPKHLITATGQRVTLRCSPRSGDLSVYWYQQSLDQGLQFLIQYYNGEERAKGNILERFSAQQFPDLHSELNLSSLELGDSALYFCASSRLAGGTSSYNEQFFGPGTRLTVL.

DNA for the CDR3: TGTGCCAGCAGTGAAGAGGGAGAACTAAACACTGAAGCTTTCTTT. This codes for CASSEEGELNTEAFF. The rearrangement links TRBV6-1 to TRBJ1-1, with D uncertain. Germline CDR1 MNHNS, CDR2 SASEGT. With 1 base removed from V and 2 bases from J, the gap between germline ends came to 11 bases. The CDR3 is made up of 15 amino acids.

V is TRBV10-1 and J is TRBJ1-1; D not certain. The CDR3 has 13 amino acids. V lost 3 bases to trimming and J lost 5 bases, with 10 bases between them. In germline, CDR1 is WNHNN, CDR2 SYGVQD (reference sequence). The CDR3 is CASSDSGVTEAFF. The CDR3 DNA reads TGCGCCAGCAGTGATTCCGGGGTTACTGAAGCTTTCTTT.

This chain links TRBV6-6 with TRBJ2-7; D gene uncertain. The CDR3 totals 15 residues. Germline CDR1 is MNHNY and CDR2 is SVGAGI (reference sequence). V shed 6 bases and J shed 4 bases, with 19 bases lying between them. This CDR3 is CASRVRSDYVYEQYF. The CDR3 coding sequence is TGTGCCAGCAGAGTGCGCTCAGATTACGTTTACGAGCAGTACTTC.

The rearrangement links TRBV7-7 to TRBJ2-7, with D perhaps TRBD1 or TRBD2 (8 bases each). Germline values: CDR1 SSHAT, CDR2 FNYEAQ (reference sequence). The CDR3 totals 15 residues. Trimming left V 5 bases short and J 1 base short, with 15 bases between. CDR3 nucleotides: TGTGCCAGCAGCCGACAGGGGACTAGTTCCTACGAGCAGTACTTC. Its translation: CASSRQGTSSYEQYF.

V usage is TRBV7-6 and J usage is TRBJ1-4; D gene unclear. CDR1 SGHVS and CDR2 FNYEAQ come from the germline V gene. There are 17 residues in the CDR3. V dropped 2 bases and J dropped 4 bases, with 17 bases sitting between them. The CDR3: CASSLSPGPRDNEKLFF. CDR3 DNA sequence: TGTGCCAGCAGCTTATCCCCCGGTCCTCGAGATAATGAAAAACTGTTTTTT.

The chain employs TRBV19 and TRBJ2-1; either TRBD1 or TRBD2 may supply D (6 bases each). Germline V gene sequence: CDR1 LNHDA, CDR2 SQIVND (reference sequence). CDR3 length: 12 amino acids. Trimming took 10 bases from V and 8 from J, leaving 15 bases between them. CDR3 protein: CATTNGGHEQFF. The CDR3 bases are TGTGCCACTACCAACGGGGGCCATGAGCAGTTCTTC.

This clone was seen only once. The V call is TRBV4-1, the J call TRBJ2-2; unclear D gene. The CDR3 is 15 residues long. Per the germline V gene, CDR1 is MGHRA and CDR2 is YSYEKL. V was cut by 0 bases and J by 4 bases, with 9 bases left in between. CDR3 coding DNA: TGCGCCAGCAGCCAAGAGTGGGCGGCCACCGGGGAGCTGTTTTTT. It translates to CASSQEWAATGELFF.

DNA of the CDR3: TGTGCCAGCAGTCCCACCCCGGGACAGGGGGCAAATGGCTACACCTTC. This translates into CASSPTPGQGANGYTF. The chain links TRBV28 to TRBJ1-2, with 12 bases aligning to TRBD1. Germline V gene lookup returns CDR1 MDHEN and CDR2 SYDVKM. The trim removed 5 bases at V and 6 bases at J, leaving 10 bases unmatched. There are 16 residues in the CDR3.

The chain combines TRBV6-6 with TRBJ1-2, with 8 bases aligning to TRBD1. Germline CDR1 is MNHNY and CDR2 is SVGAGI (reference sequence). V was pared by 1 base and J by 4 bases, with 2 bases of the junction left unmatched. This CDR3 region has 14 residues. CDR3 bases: TGTGCCAGCAGTTACTACAGGGGGGGCTATGGCTACACCTTC. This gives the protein CASSYYRGGYGYTF.

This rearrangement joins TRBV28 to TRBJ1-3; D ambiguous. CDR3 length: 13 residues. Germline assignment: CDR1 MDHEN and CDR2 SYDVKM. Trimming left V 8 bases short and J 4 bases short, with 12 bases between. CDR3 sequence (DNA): TGTGCCAGCCGCTACCAGGACGGAAACACCATATATTTT. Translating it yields CASRYQDGNTIYF. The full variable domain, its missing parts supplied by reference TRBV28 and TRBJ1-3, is DVKVTQSSRYLVKRTGEKVFLECVQDMDHENMFWYRQDPGLGLRLIYFSYDVKMKEKGDIPEGYSVSREKKERFSLILESASTNQTSMYLCASRYQDGNTIYFGEGSWLTVV.

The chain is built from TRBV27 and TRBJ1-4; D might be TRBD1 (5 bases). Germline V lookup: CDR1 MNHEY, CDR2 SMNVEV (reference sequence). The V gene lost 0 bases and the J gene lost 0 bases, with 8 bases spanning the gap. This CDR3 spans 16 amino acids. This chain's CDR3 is CASSLSGLATNEKLFF. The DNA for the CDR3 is TGTGCCAGCAGTTTATCGGGACTGGCAACTAATGAAAAACTGTTTTTT. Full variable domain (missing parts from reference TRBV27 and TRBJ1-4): EAQVTQNPRYLITVTGKKLTVTCSQNMNHEYMSWYRQDPGLGLRQIYYSMNVEVTDKGDVPEGYKVSRKEKRNFPLILESPSPNQTSLYFCASSLSGLATNEKLFFGSGTQLSVL.

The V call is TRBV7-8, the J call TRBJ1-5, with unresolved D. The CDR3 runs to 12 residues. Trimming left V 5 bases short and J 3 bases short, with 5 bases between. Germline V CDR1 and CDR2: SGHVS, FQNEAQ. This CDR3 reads CASSPYNQPQHF. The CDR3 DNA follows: TGTGCCAGCAGCCCATACAATCAGCCCCAGCATTTT.

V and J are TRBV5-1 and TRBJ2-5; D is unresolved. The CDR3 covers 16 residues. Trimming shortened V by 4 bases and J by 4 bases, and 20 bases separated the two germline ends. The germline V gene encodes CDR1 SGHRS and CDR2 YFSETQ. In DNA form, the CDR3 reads TGCGCCAGCAGCCAGGATGCACATTCTCCCCGAGAGACCCAGTACTTC. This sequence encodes CASSQDAHSPRETQYF.

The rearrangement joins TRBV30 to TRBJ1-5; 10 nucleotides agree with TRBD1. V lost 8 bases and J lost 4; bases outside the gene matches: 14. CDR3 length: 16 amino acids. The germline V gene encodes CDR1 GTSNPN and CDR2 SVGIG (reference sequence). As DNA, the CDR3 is TGTGCCCGCCCGGGACAGGGGAAAGTTCGGAATCAGCCCCAGCATTTT. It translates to CARPGQGKVRNQPQHF.

CDR3 nucleotide sequence: TGTGCCAGTAGGGGATTGGACAGGGGGCTGTCCGGGGAGCTGTTTTTT. It encodes CASRGLDRGLSGELFF. The chain uses TRBV19 and TRBJ2-2; TRBD1 matches at 11 bases. Trimming at V came to 6 bases and at J to 6 bases, leaving 9 bases not matched to a gene. Looked up from germline, CDR1 is LNHDA and CDR2 is SQIVND (reference sequence). This CDR3 region has 16 residues.

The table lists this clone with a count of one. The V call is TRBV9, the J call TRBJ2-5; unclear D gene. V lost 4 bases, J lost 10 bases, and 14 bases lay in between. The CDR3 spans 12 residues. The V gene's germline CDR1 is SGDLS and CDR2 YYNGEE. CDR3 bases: TGTGCCAGCAGCCCCCCTGGACGCGACCAGTACTTC. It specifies CASSPPGRDQYF.

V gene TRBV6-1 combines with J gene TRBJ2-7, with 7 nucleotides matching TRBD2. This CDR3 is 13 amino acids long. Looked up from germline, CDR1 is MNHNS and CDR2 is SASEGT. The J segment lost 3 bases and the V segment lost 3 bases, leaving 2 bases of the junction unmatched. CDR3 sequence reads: CASSESSGYEQYF. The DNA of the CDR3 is TGTGCCAGCAGTGAGTCTAGCGGCTACGAGCAGTACTTC.

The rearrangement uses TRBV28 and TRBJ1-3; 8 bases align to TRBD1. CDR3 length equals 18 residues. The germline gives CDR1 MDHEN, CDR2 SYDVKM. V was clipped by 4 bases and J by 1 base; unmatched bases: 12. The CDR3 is CASSSHDRGINSGNTIYF. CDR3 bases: TGTGCCAGCAGTTCTCATGACAGGGGCATTAATTCTGGAAACACCATATATTTT.

In nucleotides, the CDR3 is TGTGCCAGCCAAGTCCCCTACAATGAGCAGTTCTTC. It is translated as CASQVPYNEQFF. The rearrangement joins TRBV6-6 to TRBJ2-1; D gene uncertain. The CDR3 is made up of 12 amino acids. Trimming pared 8 bases from V and 2 bases from J, leaving 7 bases between. Germline values: CDR1 MNHNY, CDR2 SVGAGI (reference sequence).